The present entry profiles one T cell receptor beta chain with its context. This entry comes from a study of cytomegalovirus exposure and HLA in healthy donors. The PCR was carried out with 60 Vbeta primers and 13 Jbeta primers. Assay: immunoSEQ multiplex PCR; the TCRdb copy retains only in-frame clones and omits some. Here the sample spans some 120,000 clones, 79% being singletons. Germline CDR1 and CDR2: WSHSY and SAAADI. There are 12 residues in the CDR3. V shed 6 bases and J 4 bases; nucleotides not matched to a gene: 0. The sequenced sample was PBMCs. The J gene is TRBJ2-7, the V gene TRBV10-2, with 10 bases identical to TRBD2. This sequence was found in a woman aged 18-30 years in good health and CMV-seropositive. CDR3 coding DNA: TGCGCCAGCAGACTAGCGGGATACGAGCAGTACTTC. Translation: CASRLAGYEQYF.